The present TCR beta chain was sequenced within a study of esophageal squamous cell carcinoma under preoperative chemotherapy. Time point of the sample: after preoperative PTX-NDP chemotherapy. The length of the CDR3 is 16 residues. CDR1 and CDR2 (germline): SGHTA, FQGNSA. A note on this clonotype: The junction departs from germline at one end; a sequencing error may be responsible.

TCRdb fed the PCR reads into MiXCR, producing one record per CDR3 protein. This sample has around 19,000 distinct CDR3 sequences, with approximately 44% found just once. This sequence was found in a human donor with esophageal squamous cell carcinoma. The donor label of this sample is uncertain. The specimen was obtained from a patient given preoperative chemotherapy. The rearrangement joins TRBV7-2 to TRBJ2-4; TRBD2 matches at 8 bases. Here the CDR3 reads CASRVAGLLGKNTQYF. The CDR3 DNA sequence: TGTGCCAGCCGCGTAGCGGGGCTGTTGGGCAAAAACACGCAGTACTTT.